Sequencing of this T cell receptor (beta chain) was carried out in a study of blood T cell repertoires in COVID-19. Study information: Acute-phase and convalescent COVID-19 samples originated in the United States, Italy and Spain. The cDNA or gDNA used as material had been derived from T cells, B-cell-depleted T cells, or PBMCs.

Per germline, CDR1 MNHEY and CDR2 SMNVEV (reference sequence). The CDR3 covers 13 residues. With 3 bases removed from V and 4 bases from J, the gap between germline ends came to 6 bases. How the authors handled the data: Reference gene primers were amplified, and this amplification served to estimate nucleated cell counts. The repertoire was sequenced with immunoSEQ multiplex PCR; TCRdb's copy has only in-frame clones and lacks some. The V and J calls and clone size come from that table; D and trimming were worked out from the DNA. The profile shows about 100,000 clones, approximately 86% of them singletons.

This rearrangement joins TRBV27 to TRBJ2-2, with D unclear. The sample was peripheral blood. The receptor's source is a woman aged 60 to 75 in a cohort sampled during active or convalescent COVID-19. CDR3 coding DNA: TGTGCCAGCAGTTTGTGGAGCACCGGGGAGCTGTTTTTT. Translating it yields CASSLWSTGELFF.